These 15 T cell receptor beta chains originate from one sample sequenced in a study of shared T cell receptors in the human thymus. Profiling relied on immunoSEQ multiplex PCR, and the TCRdb table lists in-frame clones only, not all of them. Here the sample spans about 380,000 clones, approximately 95% being singletons. Sequenced input: thymocytes. The source of these receptors is a human donor.

This rearrangement joins TRBV5-1 to TRBJ1-4, with D unresolved. The germline gives CDR1 SGHRS, CDR2 YFSETQ. The CDR3 totals 13 residues. Trimming removed 6 bases at V and 0 bases at J, with 6 bases between. The CDR3 coding sequence is TGCGCCAGCAAAGCCTCAACTAATGAAAAACTGTTTTTT. Its protein is CASKASTNEKLFF.

This rearrangement joins TRBV5-1 to TRBJ2-1; weak D call: TRBD2 (7 bases). Trimming shortened V by 0 bases and J by 2 bases, and 18 bases separated the two germline ends. This CDR3 spans 18 amino acids. Looked up from germline, CDR1 is SGHRS and CDR2 is YFSETQ. CDR3 protein: CASSLGQRGAGAYNEQFF. In DNA form, the CDR3 reads TGCGCCAGCAGCTTGGGACAACGGGGGGCAGGGGCCTACAATGAGCAGTTCTTC.

This clone was seen more than once but under ten times. CDR3 coding DNA: TGTGCCAGCAGCTCATACAGGGACTATAGCAATCAGCCCCAGCATTTT. Its translation is CASSSYRDYSNQPQHF. This sequence joins TRBV11-3 and TRBJ1-5; perhaps TRBD1 as D (6 bases). Germline assignment: CDR1 SGHNT and CDR2 YENEEA. This CDR3 comprises 16 residues. V lost 4 bases and J 0 bases, leaving 13 bases between the germline ends.

This chain uses TRBV5-4 with TRBJ2-1, with 9 nucleotides matching TRBD2. The CDR3 spans 15 residues. Germline CDR1 is SGHNT and CDR2 is YYREEE (reference sequence). Losses at the gene ends were 4 bases for V and 1 base for J; bases not matched to a gene: 3. The CDR3 nucleotides are TGTGCCAGCAGCCCGACTAGCGGATCCTACAATGAGCAGTTCTTC. This sequence encodes CASSPTSGSYNEQFF.

This clone showed up just once. The J gene is TRBJ1-1, the V gene TRBV9; 9 nucleotides match TRBD1. Germline V gene lookup returns CDR1 SGDLS and CDR2 YYNGEE. Unmatched junction bases numbered 16, after V lost 4 bases and J lost 0 bases. The CDR3 contains 19 residues. CDR3 DNA: TGTGCCAGCAGCCACCCAAAGGGTTACAGGGGGCCGATGAACACTGAAGCTTTCTTT. This codes for CASSHPKGYRGPMNTEAFF.

The chain links TRBV15 to TRBJ1-1, with D possibly matching TRBD1 (5 bases). The germline gives CDR1 LNHNV, CDR2 YYDKDF (reference sequence). V was cut by 3 bases and J by 1 base, with 18 bases left in between. This CDR3 has 17 amino acids. CDR3 in amino acids: CATSSGLRRGRNTEAFF. CDR3 bases: TGTGCCACCAGCAGCGGTCTCCGCCGGGGCAGGAACACTGAAGCTTTCTTT.

This clone appeared once. The sample contains more than one DNA sequence encoding this CDR3. The gene calls are TRBV27 and TRBJ2-5, with D possibly matching TRBD2 (5 bases). Per germline, CDR1 MNHEY and CDR2 SMNVEV (reference sequence). This CDR3 is built from 11 residues. V was shortened by 5 bases and J by 4 bases, with 5 bases between the two germline ends. The CDR3 bases are TGTGCCAGCAGTCGGGGAGAGACCCAGTACTTC. Residues: CASSRGETQYF.

V is TRBV20-1 and J is TRBJ2-5; no firm D call. The V gene lost 3 bases and the J gene lost 4 bases, with 6 bases spanning the gap. Looked up from germline, CDR1 is DFQATT and CDR2 is SNEGSKA (reference sequence). The length of the CDR3 is 11 residues. The CDR3 nucleotides read TGCAGTGCTAGGACAAGAGAGACCCAGTACTTC. It encodes CSARTRETQYF.

The V call is TRBV28, the J call TRBJ1-1, with TRBD1 as a possible D gene (6 bases). The ends were cut back, 4 bases at V and 1 base at J, with 13 bases in the middle. This CDR3 region has 15 residues. Germline V gene sequence: CDR1 MDHEN, CDR2 SYDVKM. The CDR3 protein is CASSSPPGANTEAFF. CDR3 nucleotides: TGTGCCAGCAGTTCCCCACCGGGGGCGAACACTGAAGCTTTCTTT.

This chain connects TRBV6-5 to TRBJ2-3; 9 nucleotides agree with TRBD2. Trimming removed 7 bases from V and 0 bases from J; junction bases left unmatched: 2. This CDR3 is 14 amino acids long. Germline assignment: CDR1 MNHEY and CDR2 SVGAGI. The CDR3 protein is CASTGLASTDTQYF. The DNA for the CDR3 is TGTGCCAGCACCGGACTAGCGAGCACAGATACGCAGTATTTT.

Regarding this clone: Other DNA sequences in this specimen translate into the identical CDR3. In DNA form, the CDR3 reads TGCGCCAGCAGCTTTGGCAGCTCCTACGAGCAGTACTTC. Its translation: CASSFGSSYEQYF. The gene calls are TRBV5-1 and TRBJ2-7; D is unclear. The CDR3 extends over 13 amino acids. Germline CDR1 reads SGHRS; CDR2 reads YFSETQ. The ends were cut back, 2 bases at V and 0 bases at J, with 6 bases in the middle.

The genes are TRBV6-4 and TRBJ2-3; 7 bases agree with TRBD2. The germline V gene encodes CDR1 MRHNA and CDR2 SNTAGT. The CDR3 covers 20 residues. J was trimmed by 3 bases and V by 0 bases; bases with no gene match: 18. The CDR3 DNA reads TGTGCCAGCAGTGACTCCCAGGGCGGGAGCGGGTACGGGGAAACAGATACGCAGTATTTT. The encoded protein is CASSDSQGGSGYGETDTQYF.

This chain connects TRBV28 to TRBJ2-7, with TRBD2 identical over 7 bases. Per the germline V gene, CDR1 is MDHEN and CDR2 is SYDVKM. The CDR3 is 16 residues long. The J segment lost 2 bases and the V segment lost 3 bases, leaving 10 bases of the junction unmatched. The CDR3 protein is CASSFLGLGMAYEQYF. The CDR3 DNA reads as TGTGCCAGCAGTTTTTTAGGACTAGGGATGGCCTACGAGCAGTACTTC.

The V and J genes are TRBV25-1 and TRBJ1-1, with D possibly being TRBD1 (6 bases). The CDR3 consists of 18 residues. The germline V gene encodes CDR1 MGHDK and CDR2 SYGVNS. V lost 3 bases to trimming and J lost 0 bases, with 20 bases between them. CDR3 DNA sequence: TGTGCCAGCAGTGAGTCAACAGGGTTATACTTCATGAACACTGAAGCTTTCTTT. Amino acids: CASSESTGLYFMNTEAFF.

This sequence joins TRBV10-3 and TRBJ2-2, with 8 positions matching TRBD2. With 3 bases clipped from V and 6 bases from J, the junction kept 6 bases outside the gene matches. Germline V lookup: CDR1 ENHRY, CDR2 SYGVKD. The CDR3 runs 15 residues. CDR3 protein: CAISDPGTSSGELFF. The CDR3 coding sequence is TGTGCCATCAGTGACCCCGGGACTAGTTCCGGGGAGCTGTTTTTT.